The 12 T cell receptor beta chains below were found in one sample sequenced in a study of T cell responses to AZD1222 COVID-19 vaccine. Sequencing was performed with immunoSEQ multiplex PCR; in TCRdb, only in-frame clones are kept and a portion is missing. The table includes 100,000 or so clones, approximately 88% detected once. Sequencing used peripheral blood, obtained on day 0 of AZD1222 vaccination. The receptors come from an adult in good health.

The chain links TRBV9 to TRBJ1-1; 7 bases match TRBD1. The junction had 6 bases not matched to a gene; V was cut back by 1 base and J by 0 bases. This CDR3 region has 16 residues. Germline V gene lookup returns CDR1 SGDLS and CDR2 YYNGEE. CDR3 amino acids: CASSVSGTDMNTEAFF. In nucleotides, the CDR3 is TGTGCCAGCAGCGTATCCGGGACAGACATGAACACTGAAGCTTTCTTT.

This chain uses TRBV28 with TRBJ1-5, with D perhaps matching TRBD1 (6 bases). V was clipped by 7 bases and J by 4 bases, with 17 bases between them. The CDR3 consists of 15 residues. Germline V gene data show CDR1 as MDHEN and CDR2 as SYDVKM. CDR3 loop: CASNVPQGGNQPQHF. The DNA of the CDR3 is TGTGCCAGCAACGTTCCACAGGGTGGAAATCAGCCCCAGCATTTT.

This clone was recorded once. The V and J genes are TRBV29-1 and TRBJ2-1; 11 nucleotides match TRBD2. The germline V gene encodes CDR1 SQVTM and CDR2 ANQGSEA. Germline trimming cut 8 bases from V and 16 bases from J; bases unmatched to any gene: 13. The CDR3 consists of 12 residues. This CDR3 is CSSMQTSGSHFF. CDR3 bases: TGCAGCTCAATGCAAACTAGCGGGAGTCACTTCTTC.

The J gene is TRBJ2-5, the V gene TRBV27; TRBD1 or TRBD2 may be the D gene (6 bases each). The CDR3 consists of 14 residues. Looked up from germline, CDR1 is MNHEY and CDR2 is SMNVEV (reference sequence). V lost 3 bases and J lost 2, with 10 bases in between. CDR3 amino acids: CASSFRGRQETQYF. The CDR3 DNA is TGTGCCAGCAGTTTTCGGGGGCGGCAAGAGACCCAGTACTTC.

The genes are TRBV27 and TRBJ1-6, with a weak D call TRBD1 (5 bases). Germline values: CDR1 MNHEY, CDR2 SMNVEV (reference sequence). The CDR3 contains 15 residues. Trimming removed 6 bases at V and 9 bases at J, with 18 bases between. The CDR3 protein is CASRPWGGKASPLHF. DNA of the CDR3: TGTGCCAGCAGACCCTGGGGGGGTAAAGCTTCACCCCTCCACTTT.

The chain combines TRBV28 with TRBJ2-2, with 7 bases that match TRBD2. The germline gives CDR1 MDHEN, CDR2 SYDVKM. J gave up 4 bases and V 10 bases, and 12 bases lay outside the gene matches. CDR3 length: 15 residues. The CDR3 nucleotides are TGTGCCACCCCCGGGGGAGGGGTCCCCACCGGGGAGCTGTTTTTT. Its translation is CATPGGGVPTGELFF.

The chain recombines TRBV5-1 with TRBJ2-7; unclear D gene. The V gene's germline CDR1 is SGHRS and CDR2 YFSETQ. V was pared by 1 base and J by 3 bases, with 8 bases between. This CDR3 spans 13 amino acids. The CDR3 protein is CASSLLMGYEQYF. The CDR3 DNA reads as TGCGCCAGCAGCTTGTTAATGGGCTACGAGCAGTACTTC. The variable domain in full, with the rest retrieved from reference TRBV5-1 and TRBJ2-7, is KAGVTQTPRYLIKTRGQQVTLSCSPISGHRSVSWYQQTPGQGLQFLFEYFSETQRNKGNFPGRFSGRQFSNSRSEMNVSTLELGDSALYLCASSLLMGYEQYFGPGTRLTVT.

V gene TRBV9 combines with J gene TRBJ2-5; the D is unclear. This CDR3 has 12 residues. Germline-derived CDR1 and CDR2 are SGDLS and YYNGEE. Trimming took off 3 bases at V and 4 bases at J, with 7 bases between the two ends. DNA for the CDR3: TGTGCCAGCAGCGAAATTACAGAGACCCAGTACTTC. It encodes CASSEITETQYF.

The chain carries TRBV18 and TRBJ1-3; D might be TRBD1 (5 bases). The germline V and J ends were trimmed by 1 base and 3 bases, with 10 bases remaining between them. Germline CDR1 KGHSH, CDR2 LQKENI. CDR3 length: 15 amino acids. This CDR3 reads CASSPRDSGGNTIYF. The CDR3 DNA sequence: TGTGCCAGCTCACCACGTGACAGTGGTGGAAACACCATATATTTT.

DNA of the CDR3: TGTGCCAGCAGTTGGGGTATGACTAATGAAAAACTGTTTTTT. It is translated as CASSWGMTNEKLFF. The chain couples TRBV2 to TRBJ1-4; no reliable D call. The germline V gene encodes CDR1 SNHLY and CDR2 FYNNEI. The CDR3 is 14 residues long. The V end was cut by 5 bases, the J end by 2 bases, with 9 bases between.

The chain couples TRBV5-1 to TRBJ1-2; 7 nucleotides agree with TRBD1. V shed 4 bases, J shed 5 bases, and the junction held 11 bases outside the gene matches. From germline, CDR1 is SGHRS and CDR2 YFSETQ. The CDR3 covers 15 residues. The CDR3 region is CASSLDQQGWYGYTF. The CDR3 DNA follows: TGCGCCAGCAGCCTGGACCAACAGGGGTGGTATGGCTACACCTTC.

This clone was observed a single time. The chain links TRBV19 to TRBJ2-7; 10 positions agree with TRBD2. The CDR3 is made up of 15 amino acids. The germline CDR1 and CDR2 sequences are LNHDA and SQIVND (reference sequence). V shed 4 bases and J 2 bases; nucleotides not matched to a gene: 5. CDR3 sequence reads: CASSSQREGPYEQYF. The CDR3 DNA follows: TGTGCCAGTAGTAGCCAGCGGGAGGGCCCCTACGAGCAGTACTTC.